The next 2 T cell receptor beta chains were all read from a single sample in a study of OX40 agonist ivuxolimab in advanced cancers. Produced via immunoSEQ multiplex PCR; TCRdb's table is partial and in-frame only. The sample yields more than 80,000 clones, just under 90% seen once. The sequenced sample was CD4+ or CD8+ T cells sorted from blood, obtained in a trial of the OX40 agonist ivuxolimab. The receptors here all came from an adult with an advanced solid tumor such as melanoma, head and neck, liver or kidney cancer.

The chain uses TRBV5-1 and TRBJ1-1, with D tentatively TRBD1 (5 bases). The CDR3 totals 14 residues. CDR1 is SGHRS, CDR2 YFSETQ, per germline. Trimming cost V 3 bases and J 6 bases, with 15 bases left between them. The CDR3: CASSWDGGSSEAFF. CDR3 nucleotide sequence: TGCGCCAGCAGCTGGGACGGGGGTTCCTCTGAAGCTTTCTTT. Supplemented by reference TRBV5-1 and TRBJ1-1, the full variable domain reads KAGVTQTPRYLIKTRGQQVTLSCSPISGHRSVSWYQQTPGQGLQFLFEYFSETQRNKGNFPGRFSGRQFSNSRSEMNVSTLELGDSALYLCASSWDGGSSEAFFGQGTRLTVV.

The CDR3 loop is CSATGGNYGYTF. As DNA, the CDR3 is TGCAGCGCTACAGGGGGCAACTATGGCTACACCTTC. The gene calls are TRBV29-1 and TRBJ1-2; TRBD1 agrees at 9 bases. The CDR3 contains 12 residues. V lost 7 bases, J lost 2 bases, and 2 bases stayed unmatched. The germline CDR1 and CDR2 sequences are SQVTM and ANQGSEA.